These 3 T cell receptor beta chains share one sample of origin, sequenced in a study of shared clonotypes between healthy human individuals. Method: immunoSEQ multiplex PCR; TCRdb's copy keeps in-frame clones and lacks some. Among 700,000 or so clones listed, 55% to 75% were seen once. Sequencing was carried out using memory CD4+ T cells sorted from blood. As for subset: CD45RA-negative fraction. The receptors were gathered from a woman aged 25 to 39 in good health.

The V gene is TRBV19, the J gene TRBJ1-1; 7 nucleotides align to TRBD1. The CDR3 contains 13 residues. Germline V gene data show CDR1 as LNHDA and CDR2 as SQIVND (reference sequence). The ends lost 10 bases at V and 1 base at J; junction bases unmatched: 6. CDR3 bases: TGTGCCACTACAGGGGAATCGAACACTGAAGCTTTCTTT. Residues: CATTGESNTEAFF.

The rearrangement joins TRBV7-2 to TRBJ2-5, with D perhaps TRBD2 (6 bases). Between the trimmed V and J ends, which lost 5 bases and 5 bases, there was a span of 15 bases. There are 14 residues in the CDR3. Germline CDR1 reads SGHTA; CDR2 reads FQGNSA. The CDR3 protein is CASSLETGEETQYF. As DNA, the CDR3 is TGTGCCAGCAGCCTGGAGACGGGGGAGGAGACCCAGTACTTC.

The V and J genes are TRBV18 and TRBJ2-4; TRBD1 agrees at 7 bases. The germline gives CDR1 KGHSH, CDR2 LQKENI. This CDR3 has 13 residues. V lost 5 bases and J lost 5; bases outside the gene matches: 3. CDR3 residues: CASSFDRENIQYF. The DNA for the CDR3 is TGTGCCAGCTCATTTGACAGGGAAAACATTCAGTACTTC.